This is a list of T cell receptor beta chains from one sample in a study of T-cell reconstitution after alpha-beta-depleted transplantation in children. MiXCR was run by TCRdb on the PCR reads, yielding one entry per CDR3 protein. The sample includes 400,000 to 550,000 distinct CDR3 sequences, roughly a tenth seen only once; the top ten take 2%. The sequencing used PBMCs, collected before TCRalphabeta/CD19-depleted stem cell transplant. All receptors derive from a child aged 2-15 years with inherited bone marrow failure, due to receive a stem cell transplant. CDR3s include the opening cysteine and the closing phenylalanine or tryptophan. A D gene is named only where the DNA matches it firmly. The size entry is marked missing in some rows and otherwise reads once, few, many or a size class.

V: TRBV6-1
size: many
J: TRBJ1-3
D: .
DNA: TGTGCCAGCATAGAGGCGGAGGGAAACACCATATATTTT
CDR3: CASIEAEGNTIYF

V: TRBV5-4
size: .
J: TRBJ1-3
D: .
DNA: TGTGCCAGCAGCTTAGGTGGCACCGAGGGAAACACCATATATTTT
CDR3: CASSLGGTEGNTIYF

V: TRBV27
size: many
J: TRBJ2-7
D: .
DNA: TGTGCCAGCAGTTACTCCCAGGGTGTCACCGCCTACGAGCAGTACTTC
CDR3: CASSYSQGVTAYEQYF

V: TRBV27
size: many
J: TRBJ2-1
D: .
DNA: TGTGCCAGCAGTTACCGGGACGACTACAATGAGCAGTTCTTC
CDR3: CASSYRDDYNEQFF

V: TRBV20-1
size: few
J: TRBJ2-7
D: TRBD2
DNA: TGCAGTGCTCTAGGATTGTCCCGGGAGGTCACCTACGAGCAGTACTTC
CDR3: CSALGLSREVTYEQYF

V: TRBV4-2
size: many
J: TRBJ2-2
D: .
DNA: TGTGCCAGCAGCCCCCTGGGGAGTTCCGACACCGGGGAGCTGTTTTTT
CDR3: CASSPLGSSDTGELFF

V: TRBV5-1
size: many
J: TRBJ2-7
D: TRBD2
DNA: TGCGCCAGCAGCCCAGGACTAGCCGGGCCCACGGAGCAGTACTTC
CDR3: CASSPGLAGPTEQYF

V: TRBV5-1
size: .
J: TRBJ1-1
D: .
DNA: TGCGCCAGCAGCTTGGCCGGAGGACAGTACAGGGCTTTCTTT
CDR3: CASSLAGGQYRAFF

V: TRBV7-9
size: few
J: TRBJ2-1
D: .
DNA: TGTGCCAGCAGGCAAGGGAGATTACTTCTCTCCTACAATGAGCAGTTCTTC
CDR3: CASRQGRLLLSYNEQFF

V: TRBV20-1
size: few
J: TRBJ2-7
D: .
DNA: TGCAGTGCTCTCCCCCCATCGGGCGGCTACGAGCAGTACTTC
CDR3: CSALPPSGGYEQYF

V: TRBV19
size: .
J: TRBJ2-1
D: .
DNA: TGTGCCAGTAAGCTCGCGCCGAGCTCCTACAATGAGCAGTTCTTC
CDR3: CASKLAPSSYNEQFF

V: TRBV4-1
size: many
J: TRBJ2-5
D: TRBD1
DNA: TGCGCCAGCAGCCACGAACCCAGGGGGCTAGAGACCCAGTACTTC
CDR3: CASSHEPRGLETQYF

V: TRBV9
size: many
J: TRBJ2-1
D: .
DNA: TGTGCCAGCAGCGTAGAGACGGCCCCAGCCTATGAGCAGTTCTTC
CDR3: CASSVETAPAYEQFF

V: TRBV7-8
size: few
J: TRBJ1-2
D: .
DNA: TGTGCCAGCAGCCGAATCGGACGCTATGGCTACACCTTC
CDR3: CASSRIGRYGYTF

V: TRBV27
size: many
J: TRBJ2-7
D: .
DNA: TGTGCCAGCAGTTTATTCTCTGGCGGCTCCTACGAGCAGTACTTC
CDR3: CASSLFSGGSYEQYF

V: TRBV5-1
size: many
J: TRBJ2-4
D: .
DNA: TGCGCCAGCAGCTTCCGCCCGAGAGGGGCCAAAAACATTCAGTACTTC
CDR3: CASSFRPRGAKNIQYF

V: TRBV9
size: many
J: TRBJ2-1
D: TRBD2
DNA: TGTGCCAGCAGCGTAGTGGGTAGCGGGAGGTACAATGAGCAGTTCTTC
CDR3: CASSVVGSGRYNEQFF

V: TRBV19
size: many
J: TRBJ2-3
D: TRBD2
DNA: TGTGCCAGTCGTCAGACTAGCGGGAGTATAGATACGCAGTATTTT
CDR3: CASRQTSGSIDTQYF

V: TRBV6-1
size: many
J: TRBJ2-3
D: .
DNA: TGTGCCAGCACCTGGCTGGGTAGCACAGATACGCAGTATTTT
CDR3: CASTWLGSTDTQYF

V: TRBV7-2
size: many
J: TRBJ1-6
D: .
DNA: TGTGCCAGCAGCTTACGGGAGTCGCTGTATAATTCACCCCTCCACTTT
CDR3: CASSLRESLYNSPLHF

V: TRBV15
size: .
J: TRBJ2-1
D: TRBD2
DNA: TGTGCCACCAGCAGGGCGGGAGGTCGGTATGAGCAGTTCTTC
CDR3: CATSRAGGRYEQFF

V: TRBV5-1
size: few
J: TRBJ1-1
D: .
DNA: TGCGCCAGCAGCCGATTCCAGGGGCCCGACACTGAAGCTTTCTTT
CDR3: CASSRFQGPDTEAFF

V: TRBV25-1
size: many
J: TRBJ1-2
D: .
DNA: TGTGCCAGCAGTCCGGGCCTTATGGGCTACACCTTC
CDR3: CASSPGLMGYTF

V: TRBV5-1
size: many
J: TRBJ2-1
D: TRBD1
DNA: TGCGCCAGCAGCGGTTGGACAGGGAATTACAATGAGCAGTTCTTC
CDR3: CASSGWTGNYNEQFF

V: TRBV27
size: many
J: TRBJ2-5
D: TRBD2
DNA: TGTGCCAGCAGTGAGCGGGATGCAAGGCAAGAGACCCAGTACTTC
CDR3: CASSERDARQETQYF

V: TRBV6-5
size: many
J: TRBJ2-5
D: .
DNA: TGTGCCAGCAGTTACTGGGCTGGGGGCCGGGAGACCCAGTACTTC
CDR3: CASSYWAGGRETQYF

V: TRBV5-1
size: few
J: TRBJ2-3
D: .
DNA: TGCGCCAGCAGCGAAGGACAGCTACCCACAGATACGCAGTATTTT
CDR3: CASSEGQLPTDTQYF

V: TRBV27
size: many
J: TRBJ2-3
D: TRBD2
DNA: TGTGCCAGCAGTTTATCAGCGGGACTCACAGATACGCAGTATTTT
CDR3: CASSLSAGLTDTQYF

V: TRBV29-1
size: many
J: TRBJ2-5
D: TRBD2
DNA: TGCAGCGTTGGGCGGGAGGGTGGAGAGACCCAGTACTTC
CDR3: CSVGREGGETQYF

V: TRBV7-2
size: few
J: TRBJ2-7
D: .
DNA: TGTGCCAGCAGTCCCCACCTAGCGCGGACCTACGAGCAGTACTTC
CDR3: CASSPHLARTYEQYF

V: TRBV20-1
size: many
J: TRBJ1-2
D: .
DNA: TGCAGTGCTGGAAGGGATGGCTACACCTTC
CDR3: CSAGRDGYTF

V: TRBV4-2
size: .
J: TRBJ1-3
D: .
DNA: TGTGCCAGCAGCCAAGTGCCCAGCCTAAACACCATATATTTT
CDR3: CASSQVPSLNTIYF

V: TRBV7-9
size: many
J: TRBJ1-5
D: .
DNA: TGTGCCAGCAGCTCCGGGACATATCAGCCCCAGCATTTT
CDR3: CASSSGTYQPQHF

V: TRBV16
size: many
J: TRBJ2-5
D: .
DNA: TGTGCCAGCGGGGCAGGACAAGAGACCCAGTACTTC
CDR3: CASGAGQETQYF

V: TRBV2
size: few
J: TRBJ1-5
D: TRBD1
DNA: TGTGCCAGCAGTGAATCCGGGCAGGGGGTACAGCCCCAGCATTTT
CDR3: CASSESGQGVQPQHF

V: TRBV29-1
size: many
J: TRBJ1-2
D: .
DNA: TGCAGCGTTGAGACAGAGGTTAACTATGGCTACACCTTC
CDR3: CSVETEVNYGYTF

V: TRBV20-1
size: many
J: TRBJ2-7
D: .
DNA: TGCAGTGCTGGTCGTTACGAGCAGTACTTC
CDR3: CSAGRYEQYF